This T cell receptor (beta chain) was sequenced in a study of OX40 agonist ivuxolimab in advanced cancers. Drawing of blood for sampling happened at baseline, at cycle 4 day 1, and at cycle 7 day 1. To note about this clone: The antigen remains unidentified.

The length of the CDR3 is 14 residues. Germline CDR1 is LNHDA and CDR2 is SQIVND (reference sequence). V was pared by 3 bases and J by 0 bases, with 6 bases between. Study-wide results and limits: Mean expanded clone counts were higher in CD8+ than CD4+ T cells. Low clonal expansion, among the lowest seen, marked partial responders at 0.1-3.0 mg/kg.

The repertoire was sequenced with immunoSEQ multiplex PCR; TCRdb's copy has only in-frame clones and lacks some. The sample carries about 76,000 clones, 85% to 90% recorded once. V is TRBV19 and J is TRBJ1-3; D gene uncertain. The sequences come from CD4+ or CD8+ T cells sorted from blood, collected in a trial of the OX40 agonist ivuxolimab. This receptor was obtained from an adult with an advanced solid tumor such as melanoma, head and neck, liver or kidney cancer. CDR3 in DNA: TGTGCCAGTAGTATCGATACCTCTGGAAACACCATATATTTT. Its protein product is CASSIDTSGNTIYF. Filled out from reference TRBV19 and TRBJ1-3, the complete variable domain reads DGGITQSPKYLFRKEGQNVTLSCEQNLNHDAMYWYRQDPGQGLRLIYYSQIVNDFQKGDIAEGYSVSREKKESFPLTVTSAQKNPTAFYLCASSIDTSGNTIYFGEGSWLTVV.